The source of this T cell receptor (beta chain) is a study of identical twins. Healthy Caucasians supplied all donations. The study, taken as a whole, reports: Weaker excess sharing between twins was seen in beta out-of-frame sequences. Rather than following the same donors, the conclusions depended on cross-sectional statistical analysis.

Trimming pared 1 base from V and 0 bases from J, leaving 15 bases between. The germline V gene encodes CDR1 MDHEN and CDR2 SYDVKM. CDR3 length equals 17 residues. Worth noting for this clonotype: What it binds is not known.

TCRdb redid the calling of the 5' RACE reads with MiXCR, one entry per CDR3 protein. The sample carries 350,000 to 500,000 distinct CDR3 sequences, about 18% recorded once. This chain links TRBV28 with TRBJ1-1; D is unclear. This TCR was recovered from a man aged 50-60 years in good health. Sequencing was performed on naive T cells sorted from blood. CDR3 sequence reads: CASSLYRPMIMNTEAFF. The CDR3, as DNA: TGTGCCAGCAGTTTATACCGCCCCATGATTATGAACACTGAAGCTTTCTTT.